The rows below give T cell receptor beta chains drawn from one sample of a study of OX40 agonist ivuxolimab in advanced cancers. Clones were read by immunoSEQ multiplex PCR, and TCRdb kept only the in-frame ones, dropping some. The sample includes roughly 80,000 clones, approximately 80% seen only once; the top ten take about 2.5%. The sample consisted of CD4+ or CD8+ T cells sorted from blood, taken in a trial of the OX40 agonist ivuxolimab. These receptors originate from an adult with an advanced solid tumor such as melanoma, head and neck, liver or kidney cancer. Both conserved end residues are part of each CDR3. The D gene is left open where the match is weak. A clone size is listed for some rows: how often the clone was seen (once, few, many), or a class if it is expanded.

D gene	V gene	clone size	J gene	CDR3 protein	CDR3 DNA
.	TRBV7-2	.	TRBJ1-3	CASSAIGMTSGNTIYF	TGTGCCAGCAGCGCGATCGGGATGACCTCTGGAAACACCATATATTTT
.	TRBV10-3	.	TRBJ2-2	CAISWGNTGELFF	TGTGCCATTTCCTGGGGCAACACCGGGGAGCTGTTTTTT
.	TRBV10-2	once	TRBJ1-1	CASSGSDGTEAFF	TGCGCCAGCAGTGGTTCGGATGGAACTGAAGCTTTCTTT
TRBD2	TRBV6-5	.	TRBJ2-1	CASSSVSGGALNEQFF	TGTGCCAGCAGTTCCGTTAGCGGGGGCGCCCTTAATGAGCAGTTCTTC
.	TRBV7-2	.	TRBJ1-2	CASSLVIEGNGYTF	TGTGCCAGCAGCTTAGTTATAGAGGGGAATGGCTACACCTTC
TRBD1	TRBV5-1	.	TRBJ2-5	CASSSTGVETQYF	TGCGCCAGCAGCTCGACAGGGGTGGAGACCCAGTACTTC
.	TRBV5-8	.	TRBJ1-1	CASSLGGARAAAFF	TGTGCCAGCAGCTTGGGGGGGGCCCGGGCTGCGGCTTTCTTT
.	TRBV6-1	.	TRBJ1-2	CASRGENYGYTF	TGTGCCAGCCGAGGGGAGAACTATGGCTACACCTTC
.	TRBV10-3	few	TRBJ1-2	CAISMGQLNYGYTF	TGTGCCATCAGCATGGGGCAGCTGAACTATGGCTACACCTTC
TRBD2	TRBV5-4	.	TRBJ2-5	CASGSGTSRVQETQYF	TGTGCCAGCGGATCCGGGACTAGCCGCGTACAAGAGACCCAGTACTTC
.	TRBV29-1	.	TRBJ1-3	CSVAGHLAGNTIYF	TGCAGCGTTGCAGGACATTTAGCGGGAAACACCATATATTTT